Below, one T cell receptor beta chain is given with its context. Its antigen is not yet known. Per-nucleotide qualities are absent, and no much larger clonotype sits a single base away. The sample is drawn from a study of shared clonotypes between healthy human individuals (dated by TCRdb to the early 2020s). Background for the entire study: A couple of women and a few men aged 18 to 49 years were included in the cohort. For each donor, CD4 naive and CD4 memory were each run on three plates, CD8 naive on two plates, and CD8 memory on one plate. Libraries were prepared and TCR repertoires were sequenced by different laboratories using diverse techniques, in order to increase sequencing depth and limit assay-specific biases. Each donor's leukapheresis produced roughly between roughly 0.85 and 10 billion PBMCs. To estimate repertoire size and how much clonotype sharing occurs between individuals, the study deeply sequenced the blood TCR repertoires of roughly 5 healthy adults.

Donors were healthy HIV-negative adults with no recently reported acute infections or vaccinations. Only Caucasian adults living in Nashville, Tennessee, USA were represented among the donors. CD4+ T cells were enriched by magnetic negative selection; naive cells were then positively selected on CD45RA, and the negative fraction formed the memory subset. After blood collection by leukapheresis, PBMCs were isolated using Ficoll-Histopaque density gradient centrifugation and then cryopreserved in the vapor phase of liquid nitrogen. Purity and quantity of every magnetically sorted T cell population were checked by analytical flow cytometry. Each sorted fraction had its genomic DNA isolated and then quantified by UV absorbance on a Nanodrop 2000c. TCR CDR3 regions were amplified from genomic DNA by multiplex PCR using the deep immunoSEQ assay. Extracted genomic DNA from each cell subset was spread evenly across all wells of several immunoSEQ 96-well plates, with each plate serving as a replicate. For sorted subsets, each replicate PCR was loaded with approximately 200 ng genomic DNA, equivalent to 30,000 or so T cell genomes. The purified libraries were quantified using a Qubit 3.0 fluorometer, sized with a Bioanalyzer 2100, and then quantified again using the KAPA Library Quantification kit. A separate single-read 150-cycle Illumina NextSeq 550 flow cell was used to sequence each immunoSEQ 96-well plate. Regarding the original processing steps: Because the immunoSEQ output held only junctional sequences and lacked quality scores, the filtering could not match the filtering applied to full-length reads. To assign V/J genes and CDR3, sequences were annotated using PyIR, a Python wrapper for IgBLAST v1.9, with IMGT germline references. Reads were removed for weak V/J assignments (E-value above 1e-6), missing CDR3, stop codons, out-of-frame junctions, or ambiguous translated residues. V3J clonotypes were defined by identical inferred V gene, J gene, and CDR3 amino acid sequence. Percentage overlap between repertoires was computed as shared unique clonotypes divided by the size of the smaller repertoire. Richness of each repertoire was evaluated using RTK rarefaction, the Chao1 estimator, and Recon v2.1 estimates of unobserved clonotypes. Generation probabilities for all TCRbeta clonotypes obtained by the gDNA method from a handful of donors were computed using OLGA. Imported from immuneACCESS, the table was reduced by TCRdb to in-frame sequences with V and J called. These copies leave out some clones; in studies compared against another copy, an unresolved V gene accounts for under half, and the cause of the remainder is not known. D and trimming come from the DNA, and the V and J calls and clone size come from that table. The sample records nearly 1,000,000 clones, approximately 80% of which are singletons. Roughly 1.5% of the sample lies in the top ten.

What the authors observed across the whole study: Sampling was restricted to blood, and TCR repertoires in tissues likely differ from the TCR repertoires found in blood. Pairwise subsampling led to the expectation that sequencing depth would affect the degree of clonotype sharing among donors. Compared with non-shared clonotypes, clonotypes shared by all four sorted-subset donors had higher generation probabilities. Naive subsets generally had larger estimated clonotype richness than memory subsets did. Because the study included a small number of donors, the genetic and exposure-history diversity represented was limited. When a handful of donors were compared, the shared fraction of clonotypes was about 5% for naive CD4, around 4% for naive CD8, about 2.4% for memory CD4, and less than 0.45% for memory CD8. Rarefaction of sorted-subset datasets indicated incomplete sequencing despite the large sequencing depth.

Sequenced: memory CD4+ T cells sorted from blood. Per the publication, the cell subset or site label means: CD45RA-negative fraction. This receptor was identified in a man between 18 and 29 years old in good health.

The CDR3 protein: CASSRGTGNEQFF. The nucleotide sequence is TGCGCCAGCAGCCGCGGGACAGGGAATGAGCAGTTCTTC. This sequence uses TRBV5-1 and TRBJ2-1, with TRBD1 matching 9 junction bases. The germline V gene specifies SGHRS as CDR1 and YFSETQ as CDR2. Clipping removes 4 bases from V and 7 bases from J, with 3 as the unmatched junction base count. There are 13 amino acids in the CDR3, from cysteine to phenylalanine inclusive. Only CDR3 DNA remains: 39 bases, in frame from the first base. With the rest looked up from the reference TRBV5-1 and TRBJ2-1 genes rather than sequenced, the full variable domain is KAGVTQTPRYLIKTRGQQVTLSCSPISGHRSVSWYQQTPGQGLQFLFEYFSETQRNKGNFPGRFSGRQFSNSRSEMNVSTLELGDSALYLCASSRGTGNEQFFGPGTRLTVL.